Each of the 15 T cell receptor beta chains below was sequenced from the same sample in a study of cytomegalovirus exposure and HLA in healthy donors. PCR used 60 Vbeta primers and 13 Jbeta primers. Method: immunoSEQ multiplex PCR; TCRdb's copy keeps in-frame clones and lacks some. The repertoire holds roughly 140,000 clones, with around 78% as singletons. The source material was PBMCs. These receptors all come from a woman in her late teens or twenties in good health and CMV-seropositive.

The CDR3 protein is CASSLASNSGANVLTF. CDR3 bases: TGTGCCAGCAGCTTAGCTTCCAACTCTGGGGCCAACGTCCTGACTTTC. This chain links TRBV7-6 with TRBJ2-6, with D uncertain. The CDR3 loop spans 16 amino acids. Germline V gives CDR1 SGHVS, CDR2 FNYEAQ. V was pared by 0 bases and J by 0 bases, with 6 bases between.

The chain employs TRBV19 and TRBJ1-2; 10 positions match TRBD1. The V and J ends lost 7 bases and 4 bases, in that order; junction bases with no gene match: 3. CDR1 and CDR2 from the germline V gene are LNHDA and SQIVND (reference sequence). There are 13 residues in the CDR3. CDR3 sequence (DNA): TGTGCCAGTAAAGGGACAGGGGTCTATGGCTACACCTTC. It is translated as CASKGTGVYGYTF.

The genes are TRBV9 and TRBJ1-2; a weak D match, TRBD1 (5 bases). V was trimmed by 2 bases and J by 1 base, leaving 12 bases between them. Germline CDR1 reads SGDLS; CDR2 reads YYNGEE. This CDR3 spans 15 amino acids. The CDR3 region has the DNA TGTGCCAGCAGCGTCGGAGGGGCGGGTAACTATGGCTACACCTTC. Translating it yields CASSVGGAGNYGYTF.

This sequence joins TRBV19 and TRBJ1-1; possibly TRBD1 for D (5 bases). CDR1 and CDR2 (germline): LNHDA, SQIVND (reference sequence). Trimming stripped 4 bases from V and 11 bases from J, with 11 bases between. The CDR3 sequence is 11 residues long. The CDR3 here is CASSSDRVAFF. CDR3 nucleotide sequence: TGTGCCAGTAGTAGTGACAGAGTTGCTTTCTTT.

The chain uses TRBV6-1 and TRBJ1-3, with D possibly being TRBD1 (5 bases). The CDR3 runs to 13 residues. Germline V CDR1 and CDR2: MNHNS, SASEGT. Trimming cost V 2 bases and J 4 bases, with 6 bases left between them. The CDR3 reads CASSETGGNTIYF. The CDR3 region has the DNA TGTGCCAGCAGTGAAACAGGCGGAAACACCATATATTTT.

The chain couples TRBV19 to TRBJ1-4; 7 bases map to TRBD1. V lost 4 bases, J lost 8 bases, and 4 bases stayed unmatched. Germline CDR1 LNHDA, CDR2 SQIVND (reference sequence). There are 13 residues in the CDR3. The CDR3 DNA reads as TGTGCCAGTAGTACCACAGGGGTGGAAAAACTGTTTTTT. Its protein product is CASSTTGVEKLFF.

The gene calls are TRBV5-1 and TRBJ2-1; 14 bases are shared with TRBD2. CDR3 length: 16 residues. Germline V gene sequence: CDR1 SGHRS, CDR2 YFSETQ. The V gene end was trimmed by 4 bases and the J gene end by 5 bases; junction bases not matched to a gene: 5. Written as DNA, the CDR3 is TGCGCCAGCAGCCCGGGACTAGCGGGGGAGAACAATGAGCAGTTCTTC. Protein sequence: CASSPGLAGENNEQFF.

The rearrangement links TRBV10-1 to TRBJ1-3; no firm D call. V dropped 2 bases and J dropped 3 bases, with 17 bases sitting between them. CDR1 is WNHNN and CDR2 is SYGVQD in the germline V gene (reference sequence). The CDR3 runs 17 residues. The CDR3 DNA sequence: TGCGCCAGCAGTGAGCCCTTCCGGTGGGCCCTTGGAAACACCATATATTTT. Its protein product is CASSEPFRWALGNTIYF.

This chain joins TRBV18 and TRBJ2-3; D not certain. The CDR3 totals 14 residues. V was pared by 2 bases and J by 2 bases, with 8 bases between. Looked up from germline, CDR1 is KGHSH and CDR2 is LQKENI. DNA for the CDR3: TGTGCCAGCTCACCAATGCACACCACAGATACGCAGTATTTT. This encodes CASSPMHTTDTQYF.

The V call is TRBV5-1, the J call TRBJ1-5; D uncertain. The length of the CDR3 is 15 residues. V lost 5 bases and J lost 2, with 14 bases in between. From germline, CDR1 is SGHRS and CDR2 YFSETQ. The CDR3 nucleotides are TGCGCCAGCAGAGAGGGAGGTGGTGGCAATCAGCCCCAGCATTTT. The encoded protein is CASREGGGGNQPQHF.

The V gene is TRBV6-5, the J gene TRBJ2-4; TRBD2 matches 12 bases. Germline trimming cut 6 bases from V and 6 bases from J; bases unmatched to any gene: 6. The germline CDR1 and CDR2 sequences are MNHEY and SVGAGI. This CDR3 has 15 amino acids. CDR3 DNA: TGTGCCAGCAGACTCGGGACTAGCGGGTCAAACATTCAGTACTTC. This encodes CASRLGTSGSNIQYF.

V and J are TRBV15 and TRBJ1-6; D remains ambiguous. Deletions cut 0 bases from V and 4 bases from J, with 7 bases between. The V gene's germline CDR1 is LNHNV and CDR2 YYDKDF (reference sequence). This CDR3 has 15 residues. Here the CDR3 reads CATSRDPGYNSPLHF. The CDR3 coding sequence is TGTGCCACCAGCAGAGATCCCGGGTATAATTCACCCCTCCACTTT.

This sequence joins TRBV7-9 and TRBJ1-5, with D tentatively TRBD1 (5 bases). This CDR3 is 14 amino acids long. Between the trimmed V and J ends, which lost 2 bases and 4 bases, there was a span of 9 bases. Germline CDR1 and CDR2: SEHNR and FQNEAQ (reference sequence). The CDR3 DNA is TGTGCCAGCAGCTTATCGGGGGGGAATCAGCCCCAGCATTTT. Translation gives CASSLSGGNQPQHF.

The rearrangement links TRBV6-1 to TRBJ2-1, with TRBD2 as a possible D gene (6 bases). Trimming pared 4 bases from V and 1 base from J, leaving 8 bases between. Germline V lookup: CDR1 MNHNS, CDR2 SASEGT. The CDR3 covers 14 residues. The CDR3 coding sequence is TGTGCCAGCAGTGTTAGCGGATCCTACAATGAGCAGTTCTTC. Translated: CASSVSGSYNEQFF.

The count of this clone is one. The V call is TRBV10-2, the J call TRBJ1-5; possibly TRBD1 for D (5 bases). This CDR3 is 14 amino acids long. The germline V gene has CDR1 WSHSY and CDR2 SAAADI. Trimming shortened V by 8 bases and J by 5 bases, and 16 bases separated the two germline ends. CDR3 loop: CASRVQQVDQPQHF. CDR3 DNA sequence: TGCGCCAGCCGAGTACAACAGGTAGATCAGCCCCAGCATTTT.